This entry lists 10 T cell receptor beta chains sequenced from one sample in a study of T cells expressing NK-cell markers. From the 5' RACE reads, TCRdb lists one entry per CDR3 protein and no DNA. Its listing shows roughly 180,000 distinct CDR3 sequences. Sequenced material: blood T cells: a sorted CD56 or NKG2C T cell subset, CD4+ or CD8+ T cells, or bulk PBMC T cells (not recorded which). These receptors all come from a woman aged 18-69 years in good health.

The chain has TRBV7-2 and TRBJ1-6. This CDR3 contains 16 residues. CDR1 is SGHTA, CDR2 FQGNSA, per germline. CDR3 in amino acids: CASSFLTLSYNSPLHF. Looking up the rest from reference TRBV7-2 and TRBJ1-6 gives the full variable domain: GAGVSQSPSNKVTEKGKDVELRCDPISGHTALYWYRQSLGQGLEFLIYFQGNSAPDKSGLPSDRFSAERTGGSVSTLTIQRTQQEDSAVYLCASSFLTLSYNSPLHFGNGTRLTVT.

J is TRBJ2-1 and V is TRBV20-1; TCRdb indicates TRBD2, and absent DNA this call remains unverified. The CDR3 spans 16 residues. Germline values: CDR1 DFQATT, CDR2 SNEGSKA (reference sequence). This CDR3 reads CSARGSGGEVYNEQFF.

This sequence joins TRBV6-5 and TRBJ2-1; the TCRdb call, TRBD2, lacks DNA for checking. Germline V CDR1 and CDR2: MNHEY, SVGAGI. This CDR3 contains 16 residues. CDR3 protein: CASSYPGRRGVNEQFF.

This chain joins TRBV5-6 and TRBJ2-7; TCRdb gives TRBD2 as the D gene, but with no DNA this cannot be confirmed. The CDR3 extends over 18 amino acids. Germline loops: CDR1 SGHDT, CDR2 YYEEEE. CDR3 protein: CASSLRLNPGTRLYEQYF.

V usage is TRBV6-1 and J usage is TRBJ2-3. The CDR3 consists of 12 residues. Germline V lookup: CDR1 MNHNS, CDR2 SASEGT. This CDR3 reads CASSPESDTQYF.

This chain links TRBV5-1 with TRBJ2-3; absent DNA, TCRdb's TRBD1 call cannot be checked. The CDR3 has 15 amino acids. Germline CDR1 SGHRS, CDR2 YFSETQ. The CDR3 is CASSLGQVLSDTQYF.

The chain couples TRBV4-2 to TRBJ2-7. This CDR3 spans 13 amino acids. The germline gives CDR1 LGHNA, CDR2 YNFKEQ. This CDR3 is CASSQEMGWEQYF.

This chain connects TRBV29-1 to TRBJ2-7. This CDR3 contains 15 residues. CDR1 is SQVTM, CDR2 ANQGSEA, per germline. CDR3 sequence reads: CSVAGVEGKTHEQYF.

Here the CDR3 reads CASSGVTNEKLFF. J is TRBJ1-4 and V is TRBV2. Germline-derived CDR1 and CDR2 are SNHLY and FYNNEI. The CDR3 runs to 13 residues.

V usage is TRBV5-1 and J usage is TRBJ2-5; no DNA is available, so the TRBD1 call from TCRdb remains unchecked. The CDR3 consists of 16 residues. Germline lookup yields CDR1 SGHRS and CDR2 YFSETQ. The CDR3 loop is CASSLEVGDRAQTQYF.